This T cell receptor (beta chain) was sequenced for a study of cytomegalovirus exposure and HLA in healthy donors. Study results and caveats: An assumption of roughly uniform sequencing depth across donors underlay the presence/absence analyses. Most likely, a cluster of highly shared sequence variants arose as a sequencing artifact. V- and J-gene trimming of TCR beta was linked (in a later analysis) to a missense DCLRE1C variant.

Details on this clone: Its target is unknown.

PCR primers comprised 60 Vbeta and 13 Jbeta primers. The table came from immunoSEQ multiplex PCR; TCRdb's copy has only in-frame clones and leaves some out. This sample has roughly 120,000 clones, with about four fifths found just once. Germline CDR1 is SGHNT and CDR2 is YYREEE (reference sequence). The CDR3 consists of 15 residues. J was trimmed by 4 bases and V by 2 bases; bases with no gene match: 2. The receptor comes from a man aged 30-40 years in good health and CMV-seropositive. The sequencing input was PBMCs. The chain recombines TRBV5-4 with TRBJ2-3; 12 positions match TRBD2. The CDR3 region has the DNA TGTGCCAGCAGCTTACTAGCGGGGGGCGCAGATACGCAGTATTTT. Protein product: CASSLLAGGADTQYF.